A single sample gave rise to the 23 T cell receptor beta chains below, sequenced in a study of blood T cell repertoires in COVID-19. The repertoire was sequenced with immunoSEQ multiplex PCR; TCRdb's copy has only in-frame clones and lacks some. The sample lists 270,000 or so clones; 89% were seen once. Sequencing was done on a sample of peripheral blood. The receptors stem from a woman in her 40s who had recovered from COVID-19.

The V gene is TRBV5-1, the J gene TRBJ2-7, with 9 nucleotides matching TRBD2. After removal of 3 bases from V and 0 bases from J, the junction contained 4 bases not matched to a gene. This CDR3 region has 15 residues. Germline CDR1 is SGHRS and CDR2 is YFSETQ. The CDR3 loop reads CASSWLAGASYEQYF. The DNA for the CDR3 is TGCGCCAGCAGCTGGTTAGCGGGGGCCTCCTACGAGCAGTACTTC.

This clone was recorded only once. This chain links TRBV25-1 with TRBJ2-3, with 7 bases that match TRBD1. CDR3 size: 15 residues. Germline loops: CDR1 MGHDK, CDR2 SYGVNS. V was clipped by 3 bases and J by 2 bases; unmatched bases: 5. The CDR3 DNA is TGTGCCAGCAGTGAGACAGGGATACCCACAGATACGCAGTATTTT. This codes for CASSETGIPTDTQYF.

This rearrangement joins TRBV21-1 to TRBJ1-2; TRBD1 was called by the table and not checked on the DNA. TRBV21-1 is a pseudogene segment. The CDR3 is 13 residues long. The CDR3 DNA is TGTGCCAGCAGCTTGAGGACAGGGGGCAGCTACACCTTC. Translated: CASSLRTGGSYTF.

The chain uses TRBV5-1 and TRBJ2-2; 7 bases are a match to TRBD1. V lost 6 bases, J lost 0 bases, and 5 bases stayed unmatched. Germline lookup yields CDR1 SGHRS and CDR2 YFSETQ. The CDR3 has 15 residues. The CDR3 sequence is CASTPGTANTGELFF. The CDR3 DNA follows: TGCGCCAGCACGCCCGGGACAGCGAACACCGGGGAGCTGTTTTTT. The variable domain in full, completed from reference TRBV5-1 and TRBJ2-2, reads KAGVTQTPRYLIKTRGQQVTLSCSPISGHRSVSWYQQTPGQGLQFLFEYFSETQRNKGNFPGRFSGRQFSNSRSEMNVSTLELGDSALYLCASTPGTANTGELFFGEGSRLTVL.

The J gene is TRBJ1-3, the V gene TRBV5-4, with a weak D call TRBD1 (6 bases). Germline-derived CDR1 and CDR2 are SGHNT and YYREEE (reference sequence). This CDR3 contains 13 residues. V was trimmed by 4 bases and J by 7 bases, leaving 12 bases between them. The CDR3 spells CASSGNRENTIYF. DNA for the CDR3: TGTGCCAGCAGCGGGAACAGGGAGAACACCATATATTTT.

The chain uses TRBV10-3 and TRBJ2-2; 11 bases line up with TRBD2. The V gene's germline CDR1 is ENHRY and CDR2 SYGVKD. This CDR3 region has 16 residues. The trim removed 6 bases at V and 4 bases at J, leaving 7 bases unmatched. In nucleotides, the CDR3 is TGTGCCATCAGCCTACTAGCGGGAGTTTCCACCGGGGAGCTGTTTTTT. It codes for CAISLLAGVSTGELFF.

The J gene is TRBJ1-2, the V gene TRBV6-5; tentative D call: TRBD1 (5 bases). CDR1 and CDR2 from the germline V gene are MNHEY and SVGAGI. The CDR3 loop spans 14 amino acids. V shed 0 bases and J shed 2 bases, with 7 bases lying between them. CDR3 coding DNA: TGTGCCAGCAGTTACTCGGGGGGGAACTATGGCTACACCTTC. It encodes CASSYSGGNYGYTF.

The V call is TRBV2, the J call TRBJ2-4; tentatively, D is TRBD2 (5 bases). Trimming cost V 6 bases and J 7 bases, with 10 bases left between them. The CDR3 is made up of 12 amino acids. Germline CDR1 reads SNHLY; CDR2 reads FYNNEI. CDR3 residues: CASSRTANIQYF. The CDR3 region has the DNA TGTGCCAGCAGCAGGACTGCGAACATTCAGTACTTC. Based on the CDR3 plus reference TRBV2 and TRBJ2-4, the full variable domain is EPEVTQTPSHQVTQMGQEVILRCVPISNHLYFYWYRQILGQKVEFLVSFYNNEISEKSEIFDDQFSVERPDGSNFTLKIRSTKLEDSAMYFCASSRTANIQYFGAGTRLSVL.

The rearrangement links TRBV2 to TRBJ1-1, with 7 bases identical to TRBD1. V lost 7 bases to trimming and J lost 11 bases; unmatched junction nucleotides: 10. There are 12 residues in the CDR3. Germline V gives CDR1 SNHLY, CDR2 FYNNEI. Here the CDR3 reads CASKRDSPKAFF. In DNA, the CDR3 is TGTGCCAGCAAAAGGGACAGCCCAAAGGCTTTCTTT. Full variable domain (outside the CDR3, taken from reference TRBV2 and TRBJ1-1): EPEVTQTPSHQVTQMGQEVILRCVPISNHLYFYWYRQILGQKVEFLVSFYNNEISEKSEIFDDQFSVERPDGSNFTLKIRSTKLEDSAMYFCASKRDSPKAFFGQGTRLTVV.

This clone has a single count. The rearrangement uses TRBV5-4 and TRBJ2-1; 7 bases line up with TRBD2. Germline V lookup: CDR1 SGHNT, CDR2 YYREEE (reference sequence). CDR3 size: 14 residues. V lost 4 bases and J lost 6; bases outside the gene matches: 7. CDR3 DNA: TGTGCCAGCAGCCCTGGACTAGTGTCCAATGAGCAGTTCTTC. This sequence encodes CASSPGLVSNEQFF. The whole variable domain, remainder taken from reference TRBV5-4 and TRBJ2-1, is ETGVTQSPTHLIKTRGQQVTLRCSSQSGHNTVSWYQQALGQGPQFIFQYYREEENGRGNFPPRFSGLQFPNYSSELNVNALELDDSALYLCASSPGLVSNEQFFGPGTRLTVL.

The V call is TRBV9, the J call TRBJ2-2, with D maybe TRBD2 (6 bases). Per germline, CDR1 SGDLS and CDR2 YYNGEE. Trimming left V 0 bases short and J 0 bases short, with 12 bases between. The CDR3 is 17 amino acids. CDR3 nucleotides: TGTGCCAGCAGCGTAGATTCTTGGGGGGCGAACACCGGGGAGCTGTTTTTT. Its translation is CASSVDSWGANTGELFF.

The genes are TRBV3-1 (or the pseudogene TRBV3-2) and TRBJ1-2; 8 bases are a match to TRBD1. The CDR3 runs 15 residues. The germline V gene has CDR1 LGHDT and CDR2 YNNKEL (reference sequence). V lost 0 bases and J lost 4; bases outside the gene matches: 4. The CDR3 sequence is CASSQDRGLVYGYTF. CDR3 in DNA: TGTGCCAGCAGCCAAGACAGGGGGCTAGTCTATGGCTACACCTTC.

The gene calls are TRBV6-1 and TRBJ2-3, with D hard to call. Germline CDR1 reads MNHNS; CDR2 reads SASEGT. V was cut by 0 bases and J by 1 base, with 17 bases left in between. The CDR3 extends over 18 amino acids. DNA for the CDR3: TGTGCCAGCAGTGAAGCGTACCCCCACCTGTTAGGCACAGATACGCAGTATTTT. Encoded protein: CASSEAYPHLLGTDTQYF.

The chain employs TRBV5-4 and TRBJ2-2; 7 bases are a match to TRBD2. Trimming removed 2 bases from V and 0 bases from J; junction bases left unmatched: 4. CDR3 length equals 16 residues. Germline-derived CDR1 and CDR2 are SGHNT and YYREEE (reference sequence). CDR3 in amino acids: CASSFGGNTNTGELFF. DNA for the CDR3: TGTGCCAGCAGCTTCGGGGGGAACACGAACACCGGGGAGCTGTTTTTT. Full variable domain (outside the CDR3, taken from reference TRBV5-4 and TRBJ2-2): ETGVTQSPTHLIKTRGQQVTLRCSSQSGHNTVSWYQQALGQGPQFIFQYYREEENGRGNFPPRFSGLQFPNYSSELNVNALELDDSALYLCASSFGGNTNTGELFFGEGSRLTVL.

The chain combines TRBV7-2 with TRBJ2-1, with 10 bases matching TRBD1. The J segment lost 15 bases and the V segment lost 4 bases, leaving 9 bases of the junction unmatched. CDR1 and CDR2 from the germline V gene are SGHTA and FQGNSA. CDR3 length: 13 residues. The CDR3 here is CASSSRQGATRFF. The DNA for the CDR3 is TGTGCCAGCAGCTCAAGACAGGGGGCCACGAGGTTCTTC. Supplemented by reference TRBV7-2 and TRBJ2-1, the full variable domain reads GAGVSQSPSNKVTEKGKDVELRCDPISGHTALYWYRQSLGQGLEFLIYFQGNSAPDKSGLPSDRFSAERTGGSVSTLTIQRTQQEDSAVYLCASSSRQGATRFFGPGTRLTVL.

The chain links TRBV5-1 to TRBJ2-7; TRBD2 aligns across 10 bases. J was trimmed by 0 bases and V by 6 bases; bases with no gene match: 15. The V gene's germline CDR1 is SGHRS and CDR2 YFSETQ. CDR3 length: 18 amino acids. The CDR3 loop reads CASKESGRAKNFSYEQYV. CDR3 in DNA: TGCGCCAGCAAAGAGAGCGGGAGGGCCAAAAATTTCTCCTACGAGCAGTACGTC.

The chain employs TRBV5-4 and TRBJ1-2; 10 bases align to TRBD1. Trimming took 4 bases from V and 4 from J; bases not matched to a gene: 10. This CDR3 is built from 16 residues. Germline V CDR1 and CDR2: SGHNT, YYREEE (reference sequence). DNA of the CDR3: TGTGCCAGCAGCAAGTCTCCGGGACAGGGGCTCTATGGCTACACCTTC. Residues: CASSKSPGQGLYGYTF.

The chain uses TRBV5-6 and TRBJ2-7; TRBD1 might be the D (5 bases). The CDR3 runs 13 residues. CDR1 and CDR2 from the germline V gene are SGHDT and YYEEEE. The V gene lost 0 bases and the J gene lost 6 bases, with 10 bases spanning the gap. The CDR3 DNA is TGTGCCAGCAGCTTGGGGAAGGGGCTCGAGCAGTACTTC. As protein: CASSLGKGLEQYF.

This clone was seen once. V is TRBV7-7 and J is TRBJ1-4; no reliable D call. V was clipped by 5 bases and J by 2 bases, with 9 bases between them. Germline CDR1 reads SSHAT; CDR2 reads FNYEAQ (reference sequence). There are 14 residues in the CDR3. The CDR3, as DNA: TGTGCCAGCAGCCTACCGAGGACTAATGAAAAACTGTTTTTT. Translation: CASSLPRTNEKLFF.

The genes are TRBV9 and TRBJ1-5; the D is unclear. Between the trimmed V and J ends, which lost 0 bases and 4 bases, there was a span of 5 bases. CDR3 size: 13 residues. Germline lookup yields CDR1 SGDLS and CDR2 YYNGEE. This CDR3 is CASSVGANQPQHF. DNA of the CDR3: TGTGCCAGCAGCGTAGGGGCTAATCAGCCCCAGCATTTT.

CDR3: CSVGREETQYF. For the CDR3, the DNA is TGCAGCGTTGGTCGCGAAGAGACCCAGTACTTC. The chain employs TRBV29-1 and TRBJ2-5; D is unclear. Trimming removed 4 bases at V and 3 bases at J, with 6 bases between. This CDR3 comprises 11 residues. Germline CDR1 SQVTM, CDR2 ANQGSEA.

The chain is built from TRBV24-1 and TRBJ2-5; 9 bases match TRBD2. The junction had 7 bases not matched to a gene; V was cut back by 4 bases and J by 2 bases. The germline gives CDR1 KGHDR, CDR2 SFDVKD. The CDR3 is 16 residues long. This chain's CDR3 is CATSEGSSGVQETQYF. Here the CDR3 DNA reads TGTGCCACCAGTGAAGGTTCTAGCGGGGTACAAGAGACCCAGTACTTC.

For the CDR3, the DNA is TGTGCCAGCAGCCGCGGACAGGGCTTTACCGGGGAGCTGTTTTTT. It is translated as CASSRGQGFTGELFF. The V call is TRBV14, the J call TRBJ2-2, with TRBD1 matching over 8 bases. CDR3 length equals 15 residues. Unmatched junction bases numbered 6, after V lost 4 bases and J lost 5 bases. CDR1 and CDR2 (germline): SGHDN, FVKESK.